The 22 T cell receptor beta chains given below trace back to one sample, sequenced in a study of lymphopenia after photon versus proton radiotherapy. Sequenced by immunoSEQ multiplex PCR; TCRdb stores in-frame clones only, minus some. The profile shows under 9,500 clones, 85% to 95% of them singletons. The sequences come from peripheral blood, collected from a patient treated with photon-based radiotherapy. These receptors all come from a woman between 50 and 59 years old with cholangiocarcinoma.

The gene calls are TRBV2 and TRBJ1-1, with 7 nucleotides matching TRBD1. Unmatched junction bases numbered 2, after V lost 3 bases and J lost 7 bases. The V gene's germline CDR1 is SNHLY and CDR2 FYNNEI. CDR3 length equals 12 residues. CDR3 region: CASSDYRGEAFF. The DNA of the CDR3 is TGTGCCAGCAGTGATTACAGGGGTGAAGCTTTCTTT.

The rearrangement links TRBV7-2 to TRBJ2-5, with no clear D. This CDR3 spans 12 amino acids. CDR1 and CDR2 from the germline V gene are SGHTA and FQGNSA. Trimming left V 4 bases short and J 9 bases short, with 12 bases between. CDR3 amino acids: CASSSSGLAQYF. In DNA, the CDR3 is TGTGCCAGCAGCTCTTCCGGGTTGGCCCAGTACTTC.

This rearrangement joins TRBV18 to TRBJ1-1, with D possibly being TRBD1 (5 bases). This CDR3 spans 15 amino acids. V lost 2 bases to trimming and J lost 3 bases, with 13 bases between them. Per the germline V gene, CDR1 is KGHSH and CDR2 is LQKENI. The CDR3 DNA follows: TGTGCCAGCTCACCAGGGGCAGGGATCGACACTGAAGCTTTCTTT. Encoded protein: CASSPGAGIDTEAFF.

Notes on this clone: At one end the junction does not follow the germline gene, possibly because of a read error. The CDR3 bases are TGCGCCAGCAGCTTAGGGCGACGGGAGCAGATGGGAAGTTTT. This translates into CASSLGRREQMGSF. The chain combines TRBV5-1 with TRBJ1-1; D is unclear. CDR3 length: 14 amino acids. In germline, CDR1 is SGHRS, CDR2 YFSETQ.

The V gene is TRBV9, the J gene TRBJ2-5; TRBD1 or TRBD2 may be the D gene (6 bases each). Per germline, CDR1 SGDLS and CDR2 YYNGEE. Trimming pared 0 bases from V and 11 bases from J, leaving 14 bases between. The CDR3 sequence is 13 residues long. The chain's CDR3 is CASSVEVGGSQYF. The CDR3 DNA reads as TGTGCCAGCAGCGTAGAGGTCGGGGGCTCTCAGTACTTC.

The chain has TRBV5-1 and TRBJ2-3; D is ambiguous. The V end was cut by 4 bases, the J end by 0 bases, with 9 bases between. This CDR3 has 14 amino acids. Germline lookup yields CDR1 SGHRS and CDR2 YFSETQ. In nucleotides, the CDR3 is TGCGCCAGCAGCAGACCCGACAGCACAGATACGCAGTATTTT. This gives the protein CASSRPDSTDTQYF.

The chain uses TRBV18 and TRBJ1-2; D gene unclear. The V gene lost 1 base and the J gene lost 4 bases, with 10 bases spanning the gap. CDR3 length: 14 residues. Germline lookup yields CDR1 KGHSH and CDR2 LQKENI. The CDR3 sequence: CASSPQRDGYGYTF. The CDR3 bases are TGTGCCAGCTCACCACAGAGAGACGGCTATGGCTACACCTTC.

The V and J genes are TRBV6-1 and TRBJ1-1, with TRBD1 matching 8 bases. V was clipped by 6 bases and J by 5 bases; unmatched bases: 5. Germline V gene data show CDR1 as MNHNS and CDR2 as SASEGT. The CDR3 sequence is 13 residues long. CDR3 loop: CASSGQGWTEAFF. CDR3 bases: TGTGCCAGCAGCGGACAGGGCTGGACTGAAGCTTTCTTT.

The gene calls are TRBV25-1 and TRBJ1-2, with D unresolved. V was pared by 1 base and J by 5 bases, with 17 bases between. Germline CDR1 MGHDK, CDR2 SYGVNS. This CDR3 contains 16 residues. Here the CDR3 DNA reads TGTGCCAGCAGTGAATCGGGAACCGTTAAGCCATATGGCTACACCTTC. Amino acid sequence: CASSESGTVKPYGYTF.

This clone was found a few times. This chain joins TRBV19 and TRBJ1-2; the D is unclear. V was trimmed by 6 bases and J by 3 bases, leaving 14 bases between them. Germline-derived CDR1 and CDR2 are LNHDA and SQIVND (reference sequence). The CDR3 runs to 14 residues. CDR3 amino acids: CASSAWETHYGYTF. The CDR3 DNA reads TGTGCCAGTAGCGCCTGGGAGACACACTATGGCTACACCTTC.

The V call is TRBV7-2, the J call TRBJ1-5; D call uncertain. CDR1 is SGHTA and CDR2 is FQGNSA in the germline V gene. The length of the CDR3 is 15 residues. Trimming removed 1 base at V and 0 bases at J, with 7 bases between. The CDR3 DNA reads TGTGCCAGCAGCTTAGGCAGGTATAGCAATCAGCCCCAGCATTTT. This encodes CASSLGRYSNQPQHF.

The V and J genes are TRBV19 and TRBJ2-7; 8 bases map to TRBD1. Unmatched junction bases numbered 10, after V lost 6 bases and J lost 3 bases. This CDR3 region has 15 residues. Germline values: CDR1 LNHDA, CDR2 SQIVND (reference sequence). CDR3 protein: CASSNAGTGGYEQYF. The CDR3 bases are TGTGCCAGTAGCAACGCGGGGACAGGAGGCTACGAGCAGTACTTC.

The V and J genes are TRBV5-1 and TRBJ1-6; 7 bases map to TRBD1. Germline values: CDR1 SGHRS, CDR2 YFSETQ. Trimming removed 4 bases from V and 8 bases from J; junction bases left unmatched: 15. CDR3 length: 17 residues. The CDR3 sequence: CASSLNTNRQGDSPLHF. The CDR3 DNA follows: TGCGCCAGCAGCCTGAATACCAACCGACAGGGCGATTCACCCCTCCACTTT.

The genes are TRBV5-1 and TRBJ1-1; TRBD1 agrees at 8 bases. Germline CDR1 reads SGHRS; CDR2 reads YFSETQ. V was clipped by 4 bases and J by 1 base; unmatched bases: 9. The CDR3 runs 16 residues. CDR3 nucleotide sequence: TGCGCCAGCAGCCCCGGGACAGGAGGGAGGAACACTGAAGCTTTCTTT. It specifies CASSPGTGGRNTEAFF.

This chain uses TRBV11-2 with TRBJ2-1, with 8 bases identical to TRBD2. Per the germline V gene, CDR1 is SGHAT and CDR2 is FQNNGV. The CDR3 totals 15 residues. The ends lost 4 bases at V and 5 bases at J; junction bases unmatched: 7. The CDR3 here is CASSSGTRIHNEQFF. CDR3 coding DNA: TGTGCCAGCAGCTCCGGGACTAGAATCCACAATGAGCAGTTCTTC.

V gene TRBV10-3 combines with J gene TRBJ1-1, with 9 positions matching TRBD1. The CDR3 length is 16 residues. The V segment lost 4 bases and the J segment 5 bases; nucleotides outside the gene matches: 11. Germline CDR1 ENHRY, CDR2 SYGVKD. The CDR3 region has the DNA TGTGCCATCAGTGCTACAGGGGGCGCGTGGCAGACTGAAGCTTTCTTT. Translation gives CAISATGGAWQTEAFF.

The rearrangement uses TRBV5-4 and TRBJ1-2; TRBD1 matches at 7 bases. Germline assignment: CDR1 SGHNT and CDR2 YYREEE (reference sequence). The V segment lost 3 bases and the J segment 2 bases; nucleotides outside the gene matches: 13. This CDR3 region has 17 residues. The CDR3 loop reads CASSSGQAMGGNYGYTF. CDR3 bases: TGTGCCAGCAGCTCAGGACAGGCAATGGGGGGAAACTATGGCTACACCTTC.

The V gene is TRBV2, the J gene TRBJ2-7, with D possibly matching TRBD1 (6 bases). The CDR3 covers 15 residues. V lost 6 bases, J lost 2 bases, and 17 bases lay in between. The germline gives CDR1 SNHLY, CDR2 FYNNEI. This chain's CDR3 is CASRADRLGTYEQYF. CDR3 DNA sequence: TGTGCCAGCAGAGCCGACAGGCTGGGAACCTACGAGCAGTACTTC.

The CDR3 reads CASSSDGSAYEQYF. CDR3 nucleotide sequence: TGCGCCAGCAGCTCGGACGGGAGTGCCTACGAGCAGTACTTC. This chain connects TRBV5-1 to TRBJ2-7; possible D gene TRBD2, 6 bases. CDR3 size: 14 residues. Germline V gives CDR1 SGHRS, CDR2 YFSETQ. Trimming removed 3 bases from V and 2 bases from J, with 12 bases in between.

J is TRBJ1-1 and V is TRBV27; 7 positions match TRBD1. Looked up from germline, CDR1 is MNHEY and CDR2 is SMNVEV (reference sequence). The CDR3 spans 16 residues. V lost 5 bases, J lost 4 bases, and 13 bases stayed unmatched. Written as DNA, the CDR3 is TGTGCCAGCAGTGCACTCACAGGGGCGGGCGGCACTGAAGCTTTCTTT. Its translation: CASSALTGAGGTEAFF.

The chain has TRBV18 and TRBJ2-1; 13 positions agree with TRBD2. V dropped 3 bases and J dropped 3; count of bases not matched to a gene: 5. The CDR3 runs to 17 residues. Germline assignment: CDR1 KGHSH and CDR2 LQKENI. The CDR3 bases are TGTGCCAGCTCACCGCCGGGACTAGCGGGGAACTACAATGAGCAGTTCTTC. It specifies CASSPPGLAGNYNEQFF.

The V gene is TRBV7-9, the J gene TRBJ2-2; 10 bases agree with TRBD1. Trimming took 3 bases from V and 6 from J; bases not matched to a gene: 7. The germline V gene encodes CDR1 SEHNR and CDR2 FQNEAQ (reference sequence). The CDR3 extends over 16 amino acids. The CDR3 DNA reads TGTGCCAGCAGCTTGCGGACAGGGGGAAATTCCGGGGAGCTGTTTTTT. Its translation: CASSLRTGGNSGELFF.